The 9 T cell receptor beta chains listed next were all sequenced from one sample in a study of blood T cells in healthy people across ages. Using a J-beta primer mix together with a sample-barcoded 5' primer, a second PCR was run for roughly 6 to 11 cycles. Each CDR3 protein gets one entry after TCRdb re-called the 5' RACE reads with MiXCR. The sample yields around 1.7 million distinct CDR3 sequences, roughly 28% seen once. The sequenced sample consisted of blood. All receptors come from a woman in her twenties or thirties in good health.

Comments on this clonotype: An end of the junction differs from the germline gene, which may be a read error. The chain combines TRBV5-1 with TRBJ2-2, with 9 bases aligning to TRBD1. In germline, CDR1 is SGHRS, CDR2 YFSETQ. The CDR3 is made up of 16 amino acids. CDR3: CASSHLQGAQTGERFF. The CDR3 coding sequence is TGCGCCAGCAGCCATCTACAGGGGGCGCAGACCGGGGAGCGGTTTTTT. The entire variable domain, with the rest obtained from reference TRBV5-1 and TRBJ2-2, is as follows: KAGVTQTPRYLIKTRGQQVTLSCSPISGHRSVSWYQQTPGQGLQFLFEYFSETQRNKGNFPGRFSGRQFSNSRSEMNVSTLELGDSALYLCASSHLQGAQTGERFFGEGSRLTVL.

This clonotype was detected only a few times. A junction end diverges from the germline sequence, so it may reflect a read error. This chain uses TRBV6-1 with TRBJ2-3; D perhaps matches TRBD1 (5 bases). Germline V gene lookup returns CDR1 MNHNS and CDR2 SASEGT. The length of the CDR3 is 13 residues. CDR3 in amino acids: CANSEGGTDTQYF. The CDR3 nucleotides are TGTGCCAACAGTGAAGGGGGCACAGATACGCAGTATTTT.

The J gene is TRBJ2-7, the V gene TRBV29-1, with D perhaps matching TRBD1 (6 bases). The germline CDR1 and CDR2 sequences are SQVTM and ANQGSEA. V was clipped by 8 bases and J by 7 bases, with 15 bases between them. The CDR3 has 11 residues. The CDR3 DNA is TGCAGCTTAAGACAGGTCAATGAGCAGTACTTC. Translated, it gives CSLRQVNEQYF.

The chain recombines TRBV7-2 with TRBJ2-3; 9 positions match TRBD1. The CDR3 has 16 amino acids. With V trimmed by 1 base and J by 3 bases, 5 bases remained unmatched. CDR1 is SGHTA, CDR2 FQGNSA, per germline. In nucleotides, the CDR3 is TGTGCCAGCAGCTTAGATGGGACAGGGAGAACAGATACGCAGTATTTT. Protein sequence: CASSLDGTGRTDTQYF.

J is TRBJ2-2 and V is TRBV6-2 or TRBV6-3; the D is unclear. Germline V gives CDR1 MNHEY, CDR2 SVGEGT. This CDR3 has 13 residues. V lost 7 bases and J 1 base, leaving 7 bases between the germline ends. CDR3 protein: CASKWVNTGELFF. The CDR3 region has the DNA TGTGCCAGCAAGTGGGTGAACACCGGGGAGCTGTTTTTT.

The rearrangement joins TRBV6-5 to TRBJ2-3, with 9 bases fitting TRBD2. This CDR3 region has 15 residues. J was trimmed by 4 bases and V by 6 bases; bases with no gene match: 8. Germline V gene data show CDR1 as MNHEY and CDR2 as SVGAGI. The CDR3 DNA sequence: TGTGCCAGCAGATCTAGCGGGGAGTATCCAGATACGCAGTATTTT. It specifies CASRSSGEYPDTQYF.

V and J are TRBV6-2 or TRBV6-3 and TRBJ2-4; TRBD2 might be the D (5 bases). CDR3 length: 16 residues. In germline, CDR1 is MNHEY, CDR2 SVGEGT. Trimming shortened V by 5 bases and J by 0 bases, and 14 bases separated the two germline ends. The CDR3 loop reads CASSVLAALAKNIQYF. CDR3 coding DNA: TGTGCCAGCAGTGTCCTAGCAGCTCTAGCCAAAAACATTCAGTACTTC.

This clonotype was detected ten times or more. This chain links TRBV10-3 with TRBJ2-3, with D perhaps matching TRBD1 (5 bases). The V end was cut by 10 bases, the J end by 4 bases, with 12 bases between. From germline, CDR1 is ENHRY and CDR2 SYGVKD. The CDR3 covers 12 residues. CDR3 sequence reads: CATETDSDTQYF. The CDR3 coding sequence is TGTGCCACCGAGACAGATTCAGATACGCAGTATTTT.

V and J are TRBV5-1 and TRBJ2-3; no clear D gene. This CDR3 spans 17 amino acids. The germline V and J ends were trimmed by 0 bases and 2 bases, with 16 bases remaining between them. CDR1 and CDR2 from the germline V gene are SGHRS and YFSETQ. The CDR3 sequence: CASSLEPGVPPTDTQYF. The CDR3, as DNA: TGCGCCAGCAGCTTGGAGCCCGGTGTTCCCCCCACAGATACGCAGTATTTT.